A single sample gave rise to the 26 T cell receptor beta chains below, sequenced in a study of CD8 T cells in Susac syndrome. RNA in amounts of roughly 0.5 to 1 ug was reverse transcribed with random hexamers. MiXCR was run by TCRdb on the immunoSEQ multiplex PCR reads, yielding one entry per CDR3 protein. This table holds 150,000 to 160,000 distinct CDR3 sequences, about 94% found once. The specimen sequenced was CD8+ T cells from PBMCs. Receptors originate from a human donor with multiple sclerosis.

This sequence joins TRBV5-6 and TRBJ2-7, with TRBD1 matching over 9 bases. V dropped 4 bases and J dropped 5; count of bases not matched to a gene: 10. The CDR3 length is 15 residues. Germline CDR1 reads SGHDT; CDR2 reads YYEEEE. CDR3 sequence reads: CASSGGTGRKDEQYF. Here the CDR3 DNA reads TGTGCCAGCAGCGGGGGGACAGGGCGGAAGGACGAGCAGTACTTC.

V usage is TRBV9 and J usage is TRBJ1-1; unclear D gene. CDR1 is SGDLS, CDR2 YYNGEE, per germline. The CDR3 contains 14 residues. V dropped 3 bases and J dropped 2 bases, with 11 bases sitting between them. The CDR3 here is CASSDPGSNTEAFF. The CDR3 DNA follows: TGTGCCAGCAGCGACCCGGGGAGTAACACTGAAGCTTTCTTT.

V and J are TRBV15 and TRBJ1-1; 8 bases align to TRBD1. CDR1 LNHNV and CDR2 YYDKDF come from the germline V gene (reference sequence). V was pared by 2 bases and J by 4 bases, with 3 bases of the junction left unmatched. The CDR3 has 14 residues. CDR3 loop: CATSRLGTGTEAFF. DNA for the CDR3: TGTGCCACCAGCAGACTAGGGACAGGCACTGAAGCTTTCTTT.

The rearrangement links TRBV4-3 to TRBJ2-3; the D is unclear. V shed 3 bases and J shed 4 bases, with 11 bases lying between them. Germline CDR1 is LGHNA and CDR2 is YSLEER. CDR3 length: 14 amino acids. The CDR3 is CASSQARRADTQYF. For the CDR3, the DNA is TGCGCCAGCAGCCAGGCCAGGAGAGCAGATACGCAGTATTTT.

The CDR3 DNA follows: TGTGCCAGCAGTTACGACCAGAGGGGAGAGCAGTACTTC. Its translation: CASSYDQRGEQYF. This rearrangement joins TRBV6-6 to TRBJ2-7; either TRBD1 or TRBD2 may fit D (5 bases each). Trimming stripped 2 bases from V and 7 bases from J, with 12 bases between. Germline V gene lookup returns CDR1 MNHNY and CDR2 SVGAGI (reference sequence). The CDR3 length is 13 residues.

J is TRBJ2-7 and V is TRBV5-6, with TRBD2 identical over 8 bases. The CDR3 loop spans 15 amino acids. CDR1 SGHDT and CDR2 YYEEEE come from the germline V gene. With 0 bases clipped from V and 7 bases from J, the junction kept 9 bases outside the gene matches. The CDR3 DNA is TGTGCCAGCAGCTTGGTGGGCGGGGGGCCGGATGAGCAGTACTTC. This translates into CASSLVGGGPDEQYF.

This chain links TRBV6-2 or TRBV6-3 with TRBJ2-7; D may be TRBD1 (6 bases). From germline, CDR1 is MNHEY and CDR2 SVGEGT. V was clipped by 0 bases and J by 2 bases, with 11 bases between them. This CDR3 has 15 amino acids. In DNA, the CDR3 is TGTGCCAGCAGTTACTCGGACAGATGGACCTACGAGCAGTACTTC. Protein product: CASSYSDRWTYEQYF.

This clonotype was observed once. The chain uses TRBV6-5 and TRBJ2-1, with 7 bases that match TRBD2. The V segment lost 8 bases and the J segment 8 bases; nucleotides outside the gene matches: 9. The germline gives CDR1 MNHEY, CDR2 SVGAGI. This CDR3 has 13 residues. CDR3 sequence reads: CASVQRGVDEQFF. The CDR3 region has the DNA TGTGCCAGCGTCCAACGGGGGGTCGATGAGCAGTTCTTC.

The chain combines TRBV7-2 with TRBJ2-7, with D perhaps TRBD1 or TRBD2 (5 bases each). V lost 4 bases, J lost 3 bases, and 10 bases lay in between. Germline V gene lookup returns CDR1 SGHTA and CDR2 FQGNSA. The CDR3 extends over 13 amino acids. This CDR3 is CASSSLGDYEQYF. CDR3 coding DNA: TGTGCCAGCAGCTCCTTGGGGGACTACGAGCAGTACTTC.

The chain combines TRBV3-1 with TRBJ2-1, with TRBD2 matching 13 bases. The CDR3 has 16 residues. The germline gives CDR1 LGHDT, CDR2 YNNKEL (reference sequence). V trimming: 4 bases; J trimming: 5 bases; junction bases outside the gene matches: 5. CDR3 DNA: TGTGCCAGCAGCCCGCGACTAGCGGGGGGACACAATGAGCAGTTCTTC. Its translation: CASSPRLAGGHNEQFF.

The CDR3 coding sequence is TGTGCCAGCAGGTCGGGGGGGCCGACCGGGGAGCTGTTTTTT. Its protein product is CASRSGGPTGELFF. The chain couples TRBV28 to TRBJ2-2; TRBD2 aligns across 8 bases. The germline gives CDR1 MDHEN, CDR2 SYDVKM. CDR3 length: 14 amino acids. The V segment lost 6 bases and the J segment 5 bases; nucleotides outside the gene matches: 5.

This chain links TRBV19 with TRBJ1-2; D is perhaps TRBD1 (5 bases). Trimming took 3 bases from V and 8 from J, leaving 22 bases between them. The CDR3 has 16 residues. CDR1 is LNHDA, CDR2 SQIVND, per germline (reference sequence). The CDR3 DNA is TGTGCCAGTAGTATTGTGGGGACCCCTTCGGCGTACGGCTACACCTTC. It encodes CASSIVGTPSAYGYTF.

The rearrangement joins TRBV12-5 to TRBJ2-7; TRBD1 agrees at 7 bases. The CDR3 is 14 residues long. J was trimmed by 7 bases and V by 2 bases; bases with no gene match: 8. The germline CDR1 and CDR2 sequences are LGHNT and FRNRAP. CDR3 sequence: CASGLTGAVWEQYF. In DNA form, the CDR3 reads TGTGCTAGTGGTTTGACAGGGGCGGTCTGGGAGCAGTACTTC.

The chain combines TRBV24-1 with TRBJ2-3; D ambiguous. Trimming left V 4 bases short and J 4 bases short, with 14 bases between. Germline loops: CDR1 KGHDR, CDR2 SFDVKD. The length of the CDR3 is 15 residues. CDR3 in amino acids: CATSDPGRRADTQYF. The DNA of the CDR3 is TGTGCCACCAGTGACCCTGGACGGCGCGCAGATACGCAGTATTTT.

The chain links TRBV5-1 to TRBJ2-7, with D perhaps TRBD1 or TRBD2 (5 bases each). The CDR3 extends over 14 amino acids. Germline V gene data show CDR1 as SGHRS and CDR2 as YFSETQ. V lost 6 bases, J lost 1 base, and 14 bases lay in between. CDR3 sequence reads: CASNQRGPSYEQYF. The CDR3 nucleotides read TGCGCCAGCAACCAACGGGGACCATCCTACGAGCAGTACTTC.

The chain links TRBV27 to TRBJ1-6; no definite D call. Trimming pared 6 bases from V and 13 bases from J, leaving 13 bases between. CDR3 length: 12 amino acids. The germline CDR1 and CDR2 sequences are MNHEY and SMNVEV (reference sequence). The CDR3 reads CASRDRMAPLHF. The CDR3 bases are TGTGCCAGCAGGGACCGAATGGCGCCCCTCCACTTT.

This clonotype was seen just once. V and J are TRBV19 and TRBJ2-5; 8 nucleotides match TRBD1. The V and J ends lost 3 bases and 3 bases, in that order; junction bases with no gene match: 6. Germline CDR1 reads LNHDA; CDR2 reads SQIVND (reference sequence). This CDR3 comprises 15 residues. CDR3 protein: CASSIATGEEETQYF. The CDR3, as DNA: TGTGCCAGTAGTATCGCGACAGGGGAGGAAGAGACCCAGTACTTC.

The table lists this clonotype with a few counts. This sequence joins TRBV9 and TRBJ2-7; 9 bases fit TRBD1. V shed 2 bases and J 3 bases; nucleotides not matched to a gene: 3. CDR3 size: 14 residues. Germline CDR1 reads SGDLS; CDR2 reads YYNGEE. The CDR3 is CASSVGTGNYEQYF. The CDR3 nucleotides read TGTGCCAGCAGCGTCGGGACAGGGAACTACGAGCAGTACTTC.

The chain has TRBV29-1 and TRBJ2-1; possibly TRBD1 for D (6 bases). V was clipped by 3 bases and J by 2 bases, with 17 bases between them. Per germline, CDR1 SQVTM and CDR2 ANQGSEA. This CDR3 region has 16 residues. For the CDR3, the DNA is TGCAGCGTTGAGGGTTTGGACAGCAAGACCTACAATGAGCAGTTCTTC. Amino acid sequence: CSVEGLDSKTYNEQFF.

The chain couples TRBV27 to TRBJ2-7; 7 bases fit TRBD1. This CDR3 spans 11 amino acids. Per germline, CDR1 MNHEY and CDR2 SMNVEV (reference sequence). V gave up 7 bases and J gave up 10 bases; unmatched junction bases: 7. The CDR3: CASTRGGRQYF. The CDR3 coding sequence is TGTGCCAGCACCCGAGGGGGCAGACAGTACTTC.

The chain is built from TRBV11-1 and TRBJ2-2; D tentatively fits TRBD1 or TRBD2 (5 bases each). The CDR3 has 15 residues. Trimming stripped 5 bases from V and 5 bases from J, with 15 bases between. Germline V lookup: CDR1 SGHAT, CDR2 FQDESV (reference sequence). CDR3 nucleotide sequence: TGTGCCAGCAGCGTAAGAGGGGAAGGAACCGGGGAGCTGTTTTTT. Protein sequence: CASSVRGEGTGELFF.

CDR3 bases: TGCAGCGTGATCAGAGGCGCGGGCACCGGGGAGCTGTTTTTT. It is translated as CSVIRGAGTGELFF. The rearrangement joins TRBV29-1 to TRBJ2-2, with D perhaps TRBD2 (5 bases). V shed 6 bases and J shed 4 bases, with 15 bases lying between them. Germline V gene sequence: CDR1 SQVTM, CDR2 ANQGSEA. The CDR3 runs 14 residues.

This chain connects TRBV20-1 to TRBJ2-5, with no clear D. The CDR3 covers 15 residues. CDR1 and CDR2 (germline): DFQATT, SNEGSKA (reference sequence). The V gene lost 3 bases and the J gene lost 0 bases, with 14 bases spanning the gap. CDR3 coding DNA: TGCAGTGCTAGGGGCCCTGCGGCTTACCAAGAGACCCAGTACTTC. Protein sequence: CSARGPAAYQETQYF.

V and J are TRBV5-4 and TRBJ1-1; D remains unclear. Trimming took off 2 bases at V and 2 bases at J, with 4 bases between the two ends. The CDR3 sequence is 12 residues long. The germline gives CDR1 SGHNT, CDR2 YYREEE (reference sequence). The CDR3 reads CASSFQNTEAFF. Written as DNA, the CDR3 is TGTGCCAGCAGCTTCCAAAACACTGAAGCTTTCTTT.

This chain links TRBV20-1 with TRBJ2-3, with D unresolved. V was pared by 5 bases and J by 3 bases, with 9 bases between. Germline V lookup: CDR1 DFQATT, CDR2 SNEGSKA (reference sequence). The CDR3 contains 12 residues. This chain's CDR3 is CSASVRTDTQYF. The DNA for the CDR3 is TGCAGTGCTTCCGTAAGGACAGATACGCAGTATTTT.

This clonotype was seen only a few times. The gene calls are TRBV27 and TRBJ2-4; D gene uncertain. The CDR3 loop spans 11 amino acids. V lost 3 bases and J 14 bases, leaving 11 bases between the germline ends. Germline values: CDR1 MNHEY, CDR2 SMNVEV (reference sequence). CDR3 sequence (DNA): TGTGCCAGCAGTTTCCTGGGTGACGAGTACTTC. Amino acid sequence: CASSFLGDEYF.